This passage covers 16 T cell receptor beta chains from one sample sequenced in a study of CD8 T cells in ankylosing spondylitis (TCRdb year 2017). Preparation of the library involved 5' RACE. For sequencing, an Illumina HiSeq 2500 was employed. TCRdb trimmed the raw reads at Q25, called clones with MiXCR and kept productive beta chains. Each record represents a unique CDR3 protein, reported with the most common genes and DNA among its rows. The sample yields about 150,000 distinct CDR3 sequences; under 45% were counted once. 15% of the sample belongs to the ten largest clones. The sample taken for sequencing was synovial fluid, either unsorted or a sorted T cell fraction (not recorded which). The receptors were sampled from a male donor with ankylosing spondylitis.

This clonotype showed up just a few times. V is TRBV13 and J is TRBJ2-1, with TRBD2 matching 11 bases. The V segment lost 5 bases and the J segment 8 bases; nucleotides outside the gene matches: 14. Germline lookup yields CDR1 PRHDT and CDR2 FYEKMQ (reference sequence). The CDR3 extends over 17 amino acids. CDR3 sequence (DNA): TGTGCCAGCAGCCAAGGCCTAGCGGGGGGCCCGATGTATGAGCAGTTCTTC. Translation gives CASSQGLAGGPMYEQFF.

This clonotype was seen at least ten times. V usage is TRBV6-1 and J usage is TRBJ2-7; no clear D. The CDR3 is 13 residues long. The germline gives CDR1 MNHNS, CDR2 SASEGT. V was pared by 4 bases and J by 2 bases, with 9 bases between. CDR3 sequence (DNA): TGTGCCAGCAGTGCCGCCTCACCCTACGAGCAGTACTTC. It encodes CASSAASPYEQYF.

CDR3 in DNA: TGTGCCAGCAGTTTAGGTGGGACCGACTATGGCTACACCTTC. Translated: CASSLGGTDYGYTF. The chain recombines TRBV12-3 or TRBV12-4 with TRBJ1-2, with D possibly being TRBD1 (5 bases). This CDR3 is built from 14 residues. V lost 1 base to trimming and J lost 3 bases, with 9 bases between them.

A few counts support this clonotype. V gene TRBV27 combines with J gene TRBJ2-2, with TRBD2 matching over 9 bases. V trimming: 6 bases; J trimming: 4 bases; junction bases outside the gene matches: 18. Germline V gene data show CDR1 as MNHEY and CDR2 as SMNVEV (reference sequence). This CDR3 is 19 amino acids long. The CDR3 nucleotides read TGTGCCAGCAGCCTTCACCGGGCTAGCGGGAAGATACCCACCGGGGAGCTGTTTTTT. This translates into CASSLHRASGKIPTGELFF.

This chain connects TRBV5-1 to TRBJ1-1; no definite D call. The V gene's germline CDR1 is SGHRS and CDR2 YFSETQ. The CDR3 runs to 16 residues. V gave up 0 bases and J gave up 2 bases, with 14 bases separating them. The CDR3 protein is CASSLDPFSGNTEAFF. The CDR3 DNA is TGCGCCAGCAGCTTGGACCCGTTTTCAGGCAACACTGAAGCTTTCTTT.

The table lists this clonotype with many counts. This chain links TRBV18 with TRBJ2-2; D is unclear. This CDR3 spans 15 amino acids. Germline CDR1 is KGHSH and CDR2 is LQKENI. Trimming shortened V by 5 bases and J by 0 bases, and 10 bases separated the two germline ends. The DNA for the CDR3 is TGTGCCAGCTCAAGGCACAAGTCGAACACCGGGGAGCTGTTTTTT. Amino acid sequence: CASSRHKSNTGELFF.

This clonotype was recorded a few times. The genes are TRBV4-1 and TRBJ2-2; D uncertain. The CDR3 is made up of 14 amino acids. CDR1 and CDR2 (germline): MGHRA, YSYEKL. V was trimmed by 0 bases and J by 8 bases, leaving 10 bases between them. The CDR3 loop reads CASSQDPGWGELFF. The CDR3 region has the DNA TGCGCCAGCAGCCAAGACCCCGGATGGGGGGAGCTGTTTTTT.

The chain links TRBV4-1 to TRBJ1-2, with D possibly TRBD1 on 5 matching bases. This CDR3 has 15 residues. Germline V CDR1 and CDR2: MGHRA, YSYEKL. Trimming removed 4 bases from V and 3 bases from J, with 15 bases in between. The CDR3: CASSPWQGWDYGYTF. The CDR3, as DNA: TGCGCCAGCAGCCCCTGGCAGGGTTGGGACTATGGCTACACCTTC.

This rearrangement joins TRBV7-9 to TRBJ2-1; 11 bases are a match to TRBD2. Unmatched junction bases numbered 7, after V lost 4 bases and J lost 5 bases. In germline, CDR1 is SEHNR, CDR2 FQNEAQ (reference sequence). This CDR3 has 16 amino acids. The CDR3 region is CASSSRTSGSNNEQFF. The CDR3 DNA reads TGTGCCAGCAGCTCCAGGACTAGCGGGTCCAACAATGAGCAGTTCTTC.

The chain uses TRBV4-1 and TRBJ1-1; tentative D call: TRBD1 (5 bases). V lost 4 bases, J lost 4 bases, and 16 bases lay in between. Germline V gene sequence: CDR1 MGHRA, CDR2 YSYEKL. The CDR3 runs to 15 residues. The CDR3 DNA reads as TGCGCCAGCAGCCTTCGACAGAGGCAGGGCACTGAAGCTTTCTTT. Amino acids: CASSLRQRQGTEAFF.

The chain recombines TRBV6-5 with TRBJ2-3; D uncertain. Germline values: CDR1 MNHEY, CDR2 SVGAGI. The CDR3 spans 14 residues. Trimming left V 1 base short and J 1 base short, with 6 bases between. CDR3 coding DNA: TGTGCCAGCAGTTACTGGCAGGGCACAGATACGCAGTATTTT. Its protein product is CASSYWQGTDTQYF.

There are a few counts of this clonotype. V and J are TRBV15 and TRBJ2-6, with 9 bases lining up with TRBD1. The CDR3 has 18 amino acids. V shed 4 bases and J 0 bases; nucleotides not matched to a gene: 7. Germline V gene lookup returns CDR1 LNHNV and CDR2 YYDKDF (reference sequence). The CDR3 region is CATSTRTGAGSGANVLTF. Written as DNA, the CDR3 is TGTGCCACCAGCACAAGGACAGGGGCTGGCTCTGGGGCCAACGTCCTGACTTTC.

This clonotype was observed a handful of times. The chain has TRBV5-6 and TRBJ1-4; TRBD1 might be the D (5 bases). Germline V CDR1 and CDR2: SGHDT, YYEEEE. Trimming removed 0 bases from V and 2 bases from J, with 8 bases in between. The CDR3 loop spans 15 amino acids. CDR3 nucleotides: TGTGCCAGCAGCTTGGCCGGGGGGACTAATGAAAAACTGTTTTTT. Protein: CASSLAGGTNEKLFF.

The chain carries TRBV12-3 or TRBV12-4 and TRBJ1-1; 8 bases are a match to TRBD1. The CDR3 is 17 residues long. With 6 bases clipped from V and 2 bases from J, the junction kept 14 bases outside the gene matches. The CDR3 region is CASSRPGQEPSNTEAFF. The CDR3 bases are TGTGCCAGCAGCCGACCGGGACAGGAGCCTTCTAACACTGAAGCTTTCTTT.

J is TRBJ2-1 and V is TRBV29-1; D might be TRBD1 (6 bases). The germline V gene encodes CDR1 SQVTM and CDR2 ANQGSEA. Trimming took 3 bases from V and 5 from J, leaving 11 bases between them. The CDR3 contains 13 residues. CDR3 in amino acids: CSVEGDTDNEQFF. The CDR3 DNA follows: TGCAGCGTTGAGGGGGACACCGACAATGAGCAGTTCTTC.

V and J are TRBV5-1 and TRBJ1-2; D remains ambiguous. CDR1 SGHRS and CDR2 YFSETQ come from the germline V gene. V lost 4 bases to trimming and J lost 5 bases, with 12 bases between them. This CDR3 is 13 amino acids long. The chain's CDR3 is CASSTTWKYGYTF. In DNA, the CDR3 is TGCGCCAGCAGCACCACCTGGAAGTATGGCTACACCTTC.